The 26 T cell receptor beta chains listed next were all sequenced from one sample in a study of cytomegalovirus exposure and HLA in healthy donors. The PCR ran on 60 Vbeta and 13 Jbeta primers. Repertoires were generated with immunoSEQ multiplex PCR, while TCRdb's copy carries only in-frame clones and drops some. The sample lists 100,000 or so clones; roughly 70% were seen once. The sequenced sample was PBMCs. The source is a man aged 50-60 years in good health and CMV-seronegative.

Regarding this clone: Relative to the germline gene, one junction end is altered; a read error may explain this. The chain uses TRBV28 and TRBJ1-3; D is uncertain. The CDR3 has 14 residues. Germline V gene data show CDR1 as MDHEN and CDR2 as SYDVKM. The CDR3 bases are TGCATGAGTACACGGGGTTCCTCTGGAAACACCATATATTTT. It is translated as CMSTRGSSGNTIYF.

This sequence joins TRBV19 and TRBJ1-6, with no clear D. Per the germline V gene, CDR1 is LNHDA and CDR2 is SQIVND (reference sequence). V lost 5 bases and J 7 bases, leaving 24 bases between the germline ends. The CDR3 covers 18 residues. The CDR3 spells CASSPQLRGNGRNSPLHF. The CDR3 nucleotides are TGTGCCAGTAGTCCTCAACTACGAGGTAACGGTAGGAATTCACCCCTCCACTTT.

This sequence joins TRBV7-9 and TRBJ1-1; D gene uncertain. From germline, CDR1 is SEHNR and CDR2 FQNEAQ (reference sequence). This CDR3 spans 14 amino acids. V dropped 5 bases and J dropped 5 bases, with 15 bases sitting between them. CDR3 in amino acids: CASSVGERSTEAFF. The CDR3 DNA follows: TGTGCCAGCAGCGTCGGGGAAAGATCGACTGAAGCTTTCTTT.

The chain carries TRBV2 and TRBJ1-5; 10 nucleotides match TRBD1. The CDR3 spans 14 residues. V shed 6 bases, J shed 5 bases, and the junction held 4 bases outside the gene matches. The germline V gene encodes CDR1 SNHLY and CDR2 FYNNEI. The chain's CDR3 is CASRGTGVYQPQHF. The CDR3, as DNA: TGTGCCAGCAGGGGGACAGGGGTATATCAGCCCCAGCATTTT.

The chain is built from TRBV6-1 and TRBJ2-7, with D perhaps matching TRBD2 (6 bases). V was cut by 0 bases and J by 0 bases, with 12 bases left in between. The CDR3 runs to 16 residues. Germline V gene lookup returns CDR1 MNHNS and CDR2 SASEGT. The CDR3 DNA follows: TGTGCCAGCAGTGAAGCGAAGGACTACCTCTCCTACGAGCAGTACTTC. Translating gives CASSEAKDYLSYEQYF.

The CDR3 nucleotides are TGTGCCAGCACGGGAAGACTAGACCATACGCAGTATTTT. Translated, it gives CASTGRLDHTQYF. This chain joins TRBV5-4 and TRBJ2-3, with D tentatively TRBD2 (6 bases). CDR3 length equals 13 residues. Germline CDR1 and CDR2: SGHNT and YYREEE (reference sequence). With 6 bases removed from V and 7 bases from J, the gap between germline ends came to 15 bases. Full variable domain (rest looked up from reference TRBV5-4 and TRBJ2-3): ETGVTQSPTHLIKTRGQQVTLRCSSQSGHNTVSWYQQALGQGPQFIFQYYREEENGRGNFPPRFSGLQFPNYSSELNVNALELDDSALYLCASTGRLDHTQYFGPGTRLTVL.

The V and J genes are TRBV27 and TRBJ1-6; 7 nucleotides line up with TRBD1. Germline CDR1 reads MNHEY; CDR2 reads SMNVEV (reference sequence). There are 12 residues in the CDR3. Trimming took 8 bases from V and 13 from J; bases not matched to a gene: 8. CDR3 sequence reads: CASVGTAGPLHF. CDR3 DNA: TGTGCCAGCGTTGGGACAGCGGGCCCCCTCCACTTT.

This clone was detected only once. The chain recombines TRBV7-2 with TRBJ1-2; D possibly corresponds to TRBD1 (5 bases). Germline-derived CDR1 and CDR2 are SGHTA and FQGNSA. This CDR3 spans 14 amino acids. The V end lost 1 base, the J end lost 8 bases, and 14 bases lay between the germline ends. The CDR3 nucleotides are TGTGCCAGCAGCTTAGTAGTCCAGGGAGGAGGCTACACCTTC. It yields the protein CASSLVVQGGGYTF.

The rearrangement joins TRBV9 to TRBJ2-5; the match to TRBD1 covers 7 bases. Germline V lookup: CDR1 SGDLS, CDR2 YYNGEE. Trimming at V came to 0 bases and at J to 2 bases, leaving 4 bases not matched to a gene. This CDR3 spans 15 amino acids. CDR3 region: CASSVAAQGQETQYF. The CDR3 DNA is TGTGCCAGCAGCGTAGCGGCACAGGGGCAAGAGACCCAGTACTTC. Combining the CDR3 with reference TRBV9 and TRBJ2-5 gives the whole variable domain DSGVTQTPKHLITATGQRVTLRCSPRSGDLSVYWYQQSLDQGLQFLIQYYNGEERAKGNILERFSAQQFPDLHSELNLSSLELGDSALYFCASSVAAQGQETQYFGPGTRLLVL.

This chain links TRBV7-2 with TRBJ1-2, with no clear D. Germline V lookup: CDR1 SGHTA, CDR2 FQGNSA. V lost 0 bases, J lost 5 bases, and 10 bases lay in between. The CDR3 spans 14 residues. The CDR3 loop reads CASSLAGQLYGYTF. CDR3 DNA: TGTGCCAGCAGCTTAGCTGGGCAGTTATATGGCTACACCTTC. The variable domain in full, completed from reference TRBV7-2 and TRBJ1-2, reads GAGVSQSPSNKVTEKGKDVELRCDPISGHTALYWYRQSLGQGLEFLIYFQGNSAPDKSGLPSDRFSAERTGGSVSTLTIQRTQQEDSAVYLCASSLAGQLYGYTFGSGTRLTVV.

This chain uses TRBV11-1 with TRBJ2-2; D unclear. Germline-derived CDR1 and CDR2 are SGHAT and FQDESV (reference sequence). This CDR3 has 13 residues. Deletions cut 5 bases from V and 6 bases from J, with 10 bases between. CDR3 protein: CASSRPGAGELFF. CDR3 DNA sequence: TGTGCCAGCAGCCGTCCGGGTGCCGGGGAGCTGTTTTTT.

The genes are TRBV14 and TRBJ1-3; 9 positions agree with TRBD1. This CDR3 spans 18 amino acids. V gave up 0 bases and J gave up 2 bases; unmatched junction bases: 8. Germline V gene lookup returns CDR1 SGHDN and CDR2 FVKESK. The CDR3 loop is CASSQDLLGQGPGNTIYF. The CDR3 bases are TGTGCCAGCAGCCAAGATCTTTTGGGACAGGGCCCTGGAAACACCATATATTTT.

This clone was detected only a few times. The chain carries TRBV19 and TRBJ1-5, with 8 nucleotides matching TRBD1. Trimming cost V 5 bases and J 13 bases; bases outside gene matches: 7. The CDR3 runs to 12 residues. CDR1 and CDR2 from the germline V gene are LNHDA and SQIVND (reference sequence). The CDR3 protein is CASSLPDREQHF. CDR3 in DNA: TGTGCCAGTAGTCTCCCGGACAGGGAGCAGCATTTT.

CDR3 sequence (DNA): TGTGCCAGCGGGGGGATTTTCGACTATGGCTACACCTTC. It is translated as CASGGIFDYGYTF. The chain is built from TRBV6-1 and TRBJ1-2; weak D call: TRBD1 (5 bases). The CDR3 sequence is 13 residues long. V was pared by 8 bases and J by 3 bases, with 13 bases between. Germline V lookup: CDR1 MNHNS, CDR2 SASEGT.

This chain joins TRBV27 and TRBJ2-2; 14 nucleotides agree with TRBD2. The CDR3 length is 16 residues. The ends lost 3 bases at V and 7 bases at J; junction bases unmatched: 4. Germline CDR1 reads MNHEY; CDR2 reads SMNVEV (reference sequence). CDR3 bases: TGTGCCAGCAGTTTTGGACTAGCGGGGGGCGACGGGGAGCTGTTTTTT. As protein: CASSFGLAGGDGELFF.

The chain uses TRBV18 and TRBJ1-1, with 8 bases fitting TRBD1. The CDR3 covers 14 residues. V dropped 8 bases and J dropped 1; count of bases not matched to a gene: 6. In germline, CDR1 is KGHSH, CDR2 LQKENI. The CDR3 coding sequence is TGTGCCAGCACCCGGGACAGGCAGAACACTGAAGCTTTCTTT. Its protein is CASTRDRQNTEAFF. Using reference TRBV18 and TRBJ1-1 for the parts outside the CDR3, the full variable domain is NAGVMQNPRHLVRRRGQEARLRCSPMKGHSHVYWYRQLPEEGLKFMVYLQKENIIDESGMPKERFSAEFPKEGPSILRIQQVVRGDSAAYFCASTRDRQNTEAFFGQGTRLTVV.

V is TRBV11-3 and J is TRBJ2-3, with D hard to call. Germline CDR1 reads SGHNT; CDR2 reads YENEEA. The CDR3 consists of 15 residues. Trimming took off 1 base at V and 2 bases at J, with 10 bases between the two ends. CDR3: CASSLGVLATDTQYF. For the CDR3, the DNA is TGTGCCAGCAGCTTAGGTGTCCTGGCCACAGATACGCAGTATTTT.

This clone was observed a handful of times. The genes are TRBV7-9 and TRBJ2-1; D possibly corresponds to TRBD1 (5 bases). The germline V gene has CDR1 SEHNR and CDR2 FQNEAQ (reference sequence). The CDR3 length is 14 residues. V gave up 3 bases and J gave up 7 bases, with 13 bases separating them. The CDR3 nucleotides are TGTGCCAGCAGCTTGGGGCTGAGGTTTAATGAGCAGTTCTTC. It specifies CASSLGLRFNEQFF.

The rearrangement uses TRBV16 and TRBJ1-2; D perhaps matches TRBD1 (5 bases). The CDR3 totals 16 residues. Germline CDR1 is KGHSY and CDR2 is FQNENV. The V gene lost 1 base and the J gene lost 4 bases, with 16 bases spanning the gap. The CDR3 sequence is CASSQYFIRELYGYTF. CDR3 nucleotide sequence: TGTGCCAGCAGCCAATACTTTATCAGGGAACTCTATGGCTACACCTTC.

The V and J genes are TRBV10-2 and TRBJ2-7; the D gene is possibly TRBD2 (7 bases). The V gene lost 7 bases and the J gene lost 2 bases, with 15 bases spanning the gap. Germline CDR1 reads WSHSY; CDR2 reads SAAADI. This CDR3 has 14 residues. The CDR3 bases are TGCGCCAGCACCCCCGGGGAGGGGGCCTACGAGCAGTACTTC. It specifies CASTPGEGAYEQYF.

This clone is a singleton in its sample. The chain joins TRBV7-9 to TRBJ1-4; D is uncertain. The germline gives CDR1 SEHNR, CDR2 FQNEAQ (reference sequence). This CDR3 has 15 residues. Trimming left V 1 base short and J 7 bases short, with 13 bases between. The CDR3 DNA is TGTGCCAGCAGCTTAGGTGGCTCAGTCACTGAAAAACTGTTTTTT. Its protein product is CASSLGGSVTEKLFF.

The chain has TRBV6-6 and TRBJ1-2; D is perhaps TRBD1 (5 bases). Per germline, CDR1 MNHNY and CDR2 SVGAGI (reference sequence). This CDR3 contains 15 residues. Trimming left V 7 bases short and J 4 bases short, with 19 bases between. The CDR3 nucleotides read TGTGCCAGCATTTCTACTACGGGGGTGAGCTATGGCTACACCTTC. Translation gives CASISTTGVSYGYTF.

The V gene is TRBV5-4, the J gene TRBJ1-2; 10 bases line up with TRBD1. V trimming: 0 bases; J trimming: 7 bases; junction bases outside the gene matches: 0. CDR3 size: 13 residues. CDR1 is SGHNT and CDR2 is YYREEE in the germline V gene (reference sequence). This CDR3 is CASSLGQGAGYTF. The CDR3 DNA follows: TGTGCCAGCAGCTTGGGACAGGGGGCTGGCTACACCTTC.

CDR3 sequence: CASSRRAGVHEQYF. CDR3 sequence (DNA): TGCGCCAGCAGCCGACGAGCGGGAGTCCACGAGCAGTACTTC. The chain joins TRBV4-3 to TRBJ2-5; 8 positions agree with TRBD2. The DNA end lines up better with TRBJ2-7; the J call may be wrong. This CDR3 has 14 residues. Germline CDR1 and CDR2: LGHNA and YSLEER.

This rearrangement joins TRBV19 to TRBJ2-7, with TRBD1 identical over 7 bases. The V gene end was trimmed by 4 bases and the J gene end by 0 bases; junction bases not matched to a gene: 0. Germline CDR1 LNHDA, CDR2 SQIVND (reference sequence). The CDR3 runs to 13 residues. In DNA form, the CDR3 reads TGTGCCAGTAGTAGGGACAGCTCCTACGAGCAGTACTTC. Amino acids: CASSRDSSYEQYF.

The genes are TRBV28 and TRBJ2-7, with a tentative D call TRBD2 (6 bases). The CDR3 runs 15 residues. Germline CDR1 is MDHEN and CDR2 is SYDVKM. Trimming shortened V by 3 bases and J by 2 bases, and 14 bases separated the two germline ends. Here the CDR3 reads CASSFSGAPAYEQYF. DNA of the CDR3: TGTGCCAGCAGTTTTTCGGGAGCCCCTGCCTACGAGCAGTACTTC. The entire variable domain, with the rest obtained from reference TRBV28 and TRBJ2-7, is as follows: DVKVTQSSRYLVKRTGEKVFLECVQDMDHENMFWYRQDPGLGLRLIYFSYDVKMKEKGDIPEGYSVSREKKERFSLILESASTNQTSMYLCASSFSGAPAYEQYFGPGTRLTVT.